Here is one TCR beta chain with its context. The PCR made use of 60 Vbeta and 13 Jbeta primers. The data were produced by immunoSEQ multiplex PCR, yet TCRdb's version contains in-frame clones alone and is incomplete. The sample holds 75,000 to 95,000 clones, around three fifths seen once. The entry originates in a study of cytomegalovirus exposure and HLA in healthy donors. The material sequenced was PBMCs. This receptor was identified in a woman in her forties or fifties in good health and CMV-seropositive.

CDR3 residues: CASSLLERGGISDEQFF. CDR3 in DNA: TGTGCCAGCAGCTTATTAGAGCGGGGGGGCATTAGCGATGAGCAGTTCTTC. The chain employs TRBV7-3 and TRBJ2-1; 10 bases are a match to TRBD2. The CDR3 has 17 amino acids. Trimming at V came to 2 bases and at J to 8 bases, leaving 12 bases not matched to a gene. Germline CDR1 reads SGHTA; CDR2 reads FQGTGA.